These 10 T cell receptor beta chains share one sample of origin, sequenced in a study of memory CD4+ T cells and cytomegalovirus serostatus. The sort gate was single viable CD3+CD4+CD8-CD45RO+ cells for memory CD4+ T cells. Generated by immunoSEQ multiplex PCR, the TCRdb table keeps only in-frame clones and is missing some. Of just over 45,000 clones listed, roughly 80% were seen once; the top ten hold less than 0.75%. The sequenced sample consisted of memory CD4+ T cells from blood. These TCRs come from an adult in good health and CMV-seronegative.

The chain employs TRBV2 and TRBJ2-1, with D unclear. The CDR3 consists of 11 residues. Germline V CDR1 and CDR2: SNHLY, FYNNEI. Trimming removed 4 bases from V and 8 bases from J, with 6 bases in between. This chain's CDR3 is CASSGFDEQFF. The DNA for the CDR3 is TGTGCCAGCAGTGGATTTGATGAGCAGTTCTTC.

This clone was seen once. The chain combines TRBV7-3 with TRBJ1-1, with D possibly being TRBD1 (6 bases). Germline V gene sequence: CDR1 SGHTA, CDR2 FQGTGA. The CDR3 spans 14 residues. The germline V and J ends were trimmed by 5 bases and 2 bases, with 12 bases remaining between them. CDR3 nucleotides: TGTGCCAGCAGCCCGGGGGGCAGTAACACTGAAGCTTTCTTT. Its protein product is CASSPGGSNTEAFF.

V usage is TRBV7-8 and J usage is TRBJ2-1, with 8 bases aligning to TRBD2. The germline V gene has CDR1 SGHVS and CDR2 FQNEAQ. CDR3 length: 16 residues. V was clipped by 0 bases and J by 8 bases; unmatched bases: 9. CDR3 coding DNA: TGTGCCAGCAGCTTAGCGTTAGCGGGGCGCTTCGATGAGCAGTTCTTC. This codes for CASSLALAGRFDEQFF. Full variable domain (remainder filled in from reference TRBV7-8 and TRBJ2-1): GAGVSQSPRYKVAKRGQDVALRCDPISGHVSLFWYQQALGQGPEFLTYFQNEAQLDKSGLPSDRFFAERPEGSVSTLKIQRTQQEDSAVYLCASSLALAGRFDEQFFGPGTRLTVL.

The chain has TRBV12-2 and TRBJ2-7; the DNA was not used to check the table's D call, TRBD1. TRBV12-2 is listed as a pseudogene. This CDR3 region has 21 residues. The CDR3 sequence is CASRSIGHRDRGRQRPYEQYF. The CDR3 region has the DNA TGTGCAAGTCGCTCCATAGGACACCGGGACAGGGGGCGCCAACGACCCTACGAGCAGTACTTC.

The chain has TRBV7-2 and TRBJ1-5; D unresolved. With 3 bases removed from V and 2 bases from J, the gap between germline ends came to 5 bases. This CDR3 has 13 residues. Germline CDR1 is SGHTA and CDR2 is FQGNSA. DNA of the CDR3: TGTGCCAGCAGCTTCCAGGGCAATCAGCCCCAGCATTTT. It specifies CASSFQGNQPQHF.

The rearrangement joins TRBV7-3 to TRBJ1-6; D remains unclear. The CDR3 spans 13 residues. V was cut by 1 base and J by 6 bases, with 4 bases left in between. Germline lookup yields CDR1 SGHTA and CDR2 FQGTGA. CDR3 DNA: TGTGCCAGCAGCTTAAGTGGTAATTCACCCCTCCACTTT. It yields the protein CASSLSGNSPLHF.

The V and J genes are TRBV2 and TRBJ2-3; no clear D gene. This CDR3 is built from 14 residues. In germline, CDR1 is SNHLY, CDR2 FYNNEI. The ends were cut back, 5 bases at V and 4 bases at J, with 13 bases in the middle. The CDR3 reads CASSYRADADTQYF. CDR3 in DNA: TGTGCCAGCAGTTACCGGGCGGACGCAGATACGCAGTATTTT. Variable domain in full (rest from reference TRBV2 and TRBJ2-3): EPEVTQTPSHQVTQMGQEVILRCVPISNHLYFYWYRQILGQKVEFLVSFYNNEISEKSEIFDDQFSVERPDGSNFTLKIRSTKLEDSAMYFCASSYRADADTQYFGPGTRLTVL.

This clone was seen only once. Here the CDR3 reads CASRGRYGSYTF. The CDR3 DNA sequence: TGTGCCAGCAGGGGAAGATATGGAAGCTACACCTTC. V usage is TRBV6-5 and J usage is TRBJ1-2; D not resolved. V lost 6 bases to trimming and J lost 9 bases, with 14 bases between them. The V gene's germline CDR1 is MNHEY and CDR2 SVGAGI. The CDR3 runs 12 residues.

The chain links TRBV14 to TRBJ1-2; 7 nucleotides agree with TRBD1. Germline trimming cut 2 bases from V and 4 bases from J; bases unmatched to any gene: 7. This CDR3 has 15 amino acids. Germline CDR1 reads SGHDN; CDR2 reads FVKESK. The CDR3 DNA reads as TGTGCCAGCAGCCAACCGGGACAGACTTTCTATGGCTACACCTTC. Its protein is CASSQPGQTFYGYTF.

The gene calls are TRBV7-2 and TRBJ1-1, with 10 bases that match TRBD1. Germline loops: CDR1 SGHTA, CDR2 FQGNSA. The J segment lost 0 bases and the V segment lost 3 bases, leaving 1 base of the junction unmatched. The CDR3 spans 15 residues. This chain's CDR3 is CASSLTGGMNTEAFF. The CDR3 DNA reads TGTGCCAGCAGCTTGACAGGGGGCATGAACACTGAAGCTTTCTTT.